Below, 14 T cell receptor beta chains from the same sample are listed, as sequenced in a study of cytomegalovirus exposure and HLA in healthy donors. 13 Jbeta primers and 60 Vbeta primers were used for the PCR. The table came from immunoSEQ multiplex PCR; TCRdb's copy has only in-frame clones and leaves some out. The listing contains tens of thousands of clones. The specimen sequenced was PBMCs. The receptor set was obtained from a woman aged 18 to 35 in good health and CMV-seronegative.

The V call is TRBV9, the J call TRBJ1-2; TRBD1 might be the D (5 bases). There are 13 residues in the CDR3. The V gene lost 3 bases and the J gene lost 10 bases, with 16 bases spanning the gap. Germline loops: CDR1 SGDLS, CDR2 YYNGEE. The chain's CDR3 is CASSGGTAFDYTF. DNA for the CDR3: TGTGCCAGCAGCGGCGGGACGGCCTTTGACTACACCTTC.

This chain joins TRBV6-5 and TRBJ1-1; no clear D gene. Per the germline V gene, CDR1 is MNHEY and CDR2 is SVGAGI. Trimming stripped 0 bases from V and 3 bases from J, with 11 bases between. CDR3 size: 15 residues. The CDR3 region is CASSYSGEKDTEAFF. The CDR3 bases are TGTGCCAGCAGTTACTCGGGAGAGAAGGACACTGAAGCTTTCTTT.

The rearrangement uses TRBV6-5 and TRBJ1-2; no firm D call. Trimming stripped 5 bases from V and 8 bases from J, with 15 bases between. Germline V gene sequence: CDR1 MNHEY, CDR2 SVGAGI. This CDR3 contains 13 residues. CDR3: CASSPGPEWGYTF. Here the CDR3 DNA reads TGTGCCAGCAGTCCAGGCCCAGAATGGGGCTACACCTTC.

CDR3 coding DNA: TGTGCCAGCAGTTTTGGACTAGACTCAGATACGCAGTATTTT. As protein: CASSFGLDSDTQYF. J is TRBJ2-3 and V is TRBV27; 7 bases line up with TRBD2. V lost 3 bases and J lost 4; bases outside the gene matches: 4. The CDR3 consists of 14 residues. The germline V gene encodes CDR1 MNHEY and CDR2 SMNVEV (reference sequence).

V is TRBV9 and J is TRBJ2-1; 11 bases map to TRBD2. The CDR3 spans 16 residues. CDR1 and CDR2 from the germline V gene are SGDLS and YYNGEE. J lost 4 bases, V lost 2 bases, and 5 bases had no gene match. The CDR3 is CASSVSGREGYNEQFF. The DNA of the CDR3 is TGTGCCAGCAGCGTTAGCGGGAGGGAAGGGTACAATGAGCAGTTCTTC.

This chain connects TRBV15 to TRBJ1-2; 7 nucleotides align to TRBD1. V trimming: 8 bases; J trimming: 1 base; junction bases outside the gene matches: 10. Germline V gene sequence: CDR1 LNHNV, CDR2 YYDKDF (reference sequence). CDR3 size: 15 residues. CDR3 nucleotide sequence: TGTGCCACCGCGGCCTCCAGACAGGGTAACTATGGCTACACCTTC. It translates to CATAASRQGNYGYTF.

The chain links TRBV7-9 to TRBJ1-5, with 9 bases lining up with TRBD1. The V gene end was trimmed by 1 base and the J gene end by 6 bases; junction bases not matched to a gene: 7. The CDR3 is made up of 16 amino acids. Germline CDR1 reads SEHNR; CDR2 reads FQNEAQ (reference sequence). The CDR3 is CASSLGGTGFAQPQHF. The CDR3 DNA sequence: TGTGCCAGCAGCTTAGGTGGGACAGGGTTCGCTCAGCCCCAGCATTTT.

J is TRBJ1-3 and V is TRBV9; TRBD1 is a possible D gene (5 bases). The germline V and J ends were trimmed by 0 bases and 4 bases, with 11 bases remaining between them. CDR1 and CDR2 from the germline V gene are SGDLS and YYNGEE. The CDR3 is made up of 15 amino acids. Written as DNA, the CDR3 is TGTGCCAGCAGCGTAGGGACAAATAGGGGAAACACCATATATTTT. This gives the protein CASSVGTNRGNTIYF.

The rearrangement uses TRBV6-5 and TRBJ1-2; D possibly corresponds to TRBD1 (5 bases). Trimming took 8 bases from V and 5 from J, leaving 12 bases between them. The CDR3 has 12 amino acids. The germline CDR1 and CDR2 sequences are MNHEY and SVGAGI. The CDR3 reads CASGPGGYGYTF. CDR3 nucleotides: TGTGCCAGCGGACCCGGGGGATATGGCTACACCTTC.

The chain recombines TRBV4-1 with TRBJ2-7, with TRBD2 identical over 13 bases. This CDR3 region has 20 residues. The J segment lost 2 bases and the V segment lost 4 bases, leaving 17 bases of the junction unmatched. The germline V gene encodes CDR1 MGHRA and CDR2 YSYEKL. CDR3 amino acids: CASSLRGGTGLAGNTYEQYF. The CDR3 DNA reads as TGCGCCAGCAGCCTAAGAGGGGGTACGGGACTAGCGGGGAACACCTACGAGCAGTACTTC.

The genes are TRBV4-2 and TRBJ2-1, with 8 positions matching TRBD2. CDR3 length: 16 amino acids. Germline CDR1 and CDR2: LGHNA and YNFKEQ. The V gene end was trimmed by 4 bases and the J gene end by 2 bases; junction bases not matched to a gene: 7. The CDR3 DNA is TGTGCCAGCAGCCTCGGGCAGCGGGAGACCTACAATGAGCAGTTCTTC. Protein sequence: CASSLGQRETYNEQFF.

The gene calls are TRBV7-9 and TRBJ2-7, with TRBD1 as a possible D gene (5 bases). V shed 2 bases and J shed 2 bases, with 10 bases lying between them. CDR3 length equals 14 residues. Germline CDR1 reads SEHNR; CDR2 reads FQNEAQ (reference sequence). The CDR3 region is CASSLLGPAYEQYF. The CDR3 nucleotides read TGTGCCAGCAGCTTATTGGGGCCGGCCTACGAGCAGTACTTC.

This chain connects TRBV7-9 to TRBJ1-2; 9 bases match TRBD1. Trimming at V came to 5 bases and at J to 2 bases, leaving 9 bases not matched to a gene. Looked up from germline, CDR1 is SEHNR and CDR2 is FQNEAQ (reference sequence). The CDR3 sequence is 16 residues long. This chain's CDR3 is CASSPSRGQGNYGYTF. Here the CDR3 DNA reads TGTGCCAGCAGCCCGTCACGGGGACAGGGCAACTATGGCTACACCTTC.

The chain is built from TRBV6-6 and TRBJ2-7; the D gene is possibly TRBD2 (7 bases). This CDR3 region has 14 residues. V was cut by 0 bases and J by 12 bases, with 18 bases left in between. Looked up from germline, CDR1 is MNHNY and CDR2 is SVGAGI (reference sequence). Written as DNA, the CDR3 is TGTGCCAGCAGTTACTCTGGCAGGGAGGGGGGCGCGTACTTC. Protein sequence: CASSYSGREGGAYF.